The TCR beta chain described here comes from a study of Ad26.COV2.S vaccination and SARS-CoV-2 variants. The wider study: Within the COV1001 Ad26.COV2.S trial arm, the donor was enrolled. Doses of Ad26.COV2.S were injected into muscle once or twice, 56 days apart.

Assay: immunoSEQ multiplex PCR; the TCRdb copy retains only in-frame clones and omits some. The profile shows roughly 500,000 clones, roughly 87% of them singletons. As to treatment: some 19 received Ad26.COV2.S at low or high dose, single or two shots; 5 received placebo; per-sample allocation not given. Collection of samples fell on day 63 after the first vaccine or placebo injection. Deletions cut 1 base from V and 4 bases from J, with 5 bases between. CDR1 and CDR2 from the germline V gene are PRHDT and FYEKMQ (reference sequence). This CDR3 comprises 13 residues. This clonotype originated in a person aged 18-65 years who received the Ad26.COV2.S COVID-19 vaccine or a placebo. The source was peripheral blood, collected in a trial of Ad26.COV2.S vaccine versus placebo. The chain carries TRBV13 and TRBJ2-1; D gene ambiguous. This CDR3 reads CASSLVGYNEQFF. The CDR3 region has the DNA TGTGCCAGCAGCTTAGTGGGGTACAATGAGCAGTTCTTC.